This is a list of T cell receptor beta chains from one sample in a study of spatial heterogeneity in lung cancer. Each CDR3 protein gets one entry after TCRdb re-called the 5' RACE reads with MiXCR. Here the sample spans about 5,800 distinct CDR3 sequences, about 13% being singletons. The specimen comprised normal lung tissue next to the tumor, sampled at surgery. The source of these receptors is a female donor with early-stage non-small cell lung cancer. Both conserved end residues are part of each CDR3. The D gene is left open where the match is weak. Not all rows give a size; the values are once, few, many and, for expanded clones, a class.

TGCAGTACCTCGGAGCCGGCGGGTATGACCTACGAGCAGTACTTC CSTSEPAGMTYEQYF TRBJ2-7 . medium-sized TRBV20-1
TGTGCCAGCAGCTTAGGAGGGGTCCAAGAGACCCAGTACTTC CASSLGGVQETQYF TRBJ2-5 . medium-sized TRBV13
TGCAGTGCCCAGATTTTTGATCAGCCCCAGCATTTT CSAQIFDQPQHF TRBJ1-5 . . TRBV20-1
TGCGCCAGCAGCCAAGATCGACGGGGTAGAAAGCAGTATTTT CASSQDRRGRKQYF TRBJ2-3 . many TRBV4-3
TGTGCCAGCAGCCAAGTCGACATACGCCCAGATACGCAGTATTTT CASSQVDIRPDTQYF TRBJ2-3 . few TRBV4-2
TGTGCCACCTTGACTAGCCTAGAGACCCAGTACTTC CATLTSLETQYF TRBJ2-5 TRBD2 many TRBV2
TGTGCCAGCAGCGGACAGGGCAGTTCACCCCTCCACTTT CASSGQGSSPLHF TRBJ1-6 TRBD1 medium-sized TRBV9
TGTGCCAGCAGCCCCCGGGGAGGTCTGGGTGTGAATGAGCAGTTCTTC CASSPRGGLGVNEQFF TRBJ2-1 . . TRBV9
TGCAGCGTTGAAAAACAGGGAGGCAATGGCTACACCTTC CSVEKQGGNGYTF TRBJ1-2 . few TRBV29-1
TGTGCCAGCAGAAAAGACGGACAAGAGACCCAGTACTTC CASRKDGQETQYF TRBJ2-5 . many TRBV12-3/TRBV12-4
TGCAGTGCGCCCAGGACAGGGTCCACTGAAGCTTTCTTT CSAPRTGSTEAFF TRBJ1-1 TRBD1 many TRBV20-1
TGTGCCAGCAGCAGGGGACAGGGAGGACAGAAACTGTTTTTT CASSRGQGGQKLFF TRBJ1-4 TRBD1 . TRBV12-3/TRBV12-4
TGTGCCAGCAGTTTGTTACTAGCGGGGACGACAGATACGCAGTATTTT CASSLLLAGTTDTQYF TRBJ2-3 TRBD2 medium-sized TRBV12-3/TRBV12-4
TGTGCCAGCAGTTTAGCCAGCGTGAGCGAGCAGTACTTC CASSLASVSEQYF TRBJ2-7 . many TRBV12-3/TRBV12-4
TGTGCCAGCAGCTTAGAGACAGGGATAGTCTACGAGCAGTACTTC CASSLETGIVYEQYF TRBJ2-7 TRBD1 medium-sized TRBV7-8
TGTGCCAGCAGACTCGGACTCACAGAGACCCAGTACTTC CASRLGLTETQYF TRBJ2-5 . large TRBV6-5
TGTGCCAGCAGCTTCAACAGGGGTACCGGGGAGCTGTTTTTT CASSFNRGTGELFF TRBJ2-2 TRBD1 many TRBV7-2
TGTGCCAGCAGCTTGGCCACGACTGAAGAGACCCAGTACTTC CASSLATTEETQYF TRBJ2-5 . few TRBV5-4
TGTGCCTGGAGTGTACCCGGGGGGGCTTATGAGCAGTTCTTC CAWSVPGGAYEQFF TRBJ2-1 TRBD2 . TRBV30
TGTGCCAGCAGTTTACAGGGGACTAGCGGGGTTAATGAGCAGTTCTTC CASSLQGTSGVNEQFF TRBJ2-1 TRBD2 . TRBV27
TGTGCCAGCAGCGTCCGGGACAGGGATCATGAGCAGTTCTTC CASSVRDRDHEQFF TRBJ2-1 TRBD1 many TRBV11-1
TGTGCCAGCAGTACTCAGAGGAAAGGGACCTATGGCTACACCTTC CASSTQRKGTYGYTF TRBJ1-2 . . TRBV6-5
TGTGCCAGCAGAGGCTCAGGGGGCAACTATGGCTACACCTTC CASRGSGGNYGYTF TRBJ1-2 TRBD1 . TRBV25-1
TGTGCCAGCAGCTTTAAGGGGGGCGGTCCCACAGATACGCAGTATTTT CASSFKGGGPTDTQYF TRBJ2-3 . many TRBV7-6
TGTGCCAGCAGCCGATGGGCCTACTCTGGAAACACCATATATTTT CASSRWAYSGNTIYF TRBJ1-3 . . TRBV12-3/TRBV12-4